This TCR beta chain was recorded in a study of T cell responses to AZD1222 COVID-19 vaccine. Turning to this clone: What it binds is not known.

Trimming cost V 4 bases and J 5 bases, with 18 bases left between them. This CDR3 has 15 residues. From germline, CDR1 is SGHNT and CDR2 YYREEE (reference sequence). Study conclusions and caveats: Spike-specific TCR breadth rose after two AZD1222 doses, and depth rose as well. Among spike-specific TCRs, nearly half reportedly target unmutated variant regions. Donors, mostly white British, included more females; clonal diversity was possibly underestimated.

Clones were read by immunoSEQ multiplex PCR, and TCRdb kept only the in-frame ones, dropping some. The table has some 140,000 clones, roughly 90% seen once; the top ten hold under 2%. The sample was peripheral blood, taken on day 0 of AZD1222 vaccination. V usage is TRBV5-4 and J usage is TRBJ2-5; the D is unclear. This sequence originates from an adult in good health. CDR3 in amino acids: CASSPRPNSAETQYF. The CDR3 DNA reads TGTGCCAGCAGCCCGAGACCGAACTCCGCGGAGACCCAGTACTTC.